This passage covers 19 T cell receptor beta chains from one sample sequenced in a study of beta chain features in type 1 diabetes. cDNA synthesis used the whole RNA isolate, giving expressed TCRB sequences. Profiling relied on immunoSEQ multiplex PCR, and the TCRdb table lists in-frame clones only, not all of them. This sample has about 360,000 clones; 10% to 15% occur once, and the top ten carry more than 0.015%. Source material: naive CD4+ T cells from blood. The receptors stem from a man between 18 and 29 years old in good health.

CDR3 region: CASSPSWLAESYEQYF. DNA of the CDR3: TGTGCCAGCAGCCCCTCCTGGCTAGCGGAGAGCTACGAGCAGTACTTC. V gene TRBV25-1 combines with J gene TRBJ2-7, with 7 nucleotides matching TRBD2. The germline V gene encodes CDR1 MGHDK and CDR2 SYGVNS. The ends lost 6 bases at V and 3 bases at J; junction bases unmatched: 14. The CDR3 runs 16 residues.

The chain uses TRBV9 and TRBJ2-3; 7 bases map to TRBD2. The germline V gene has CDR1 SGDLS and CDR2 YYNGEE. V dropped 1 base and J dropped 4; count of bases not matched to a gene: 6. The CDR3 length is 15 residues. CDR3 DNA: TGTGCCAGCAGCGTATCCAGCGGGGATCCAGATACGCAGTATTTT. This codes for CASSVSSGDPDTQYF.

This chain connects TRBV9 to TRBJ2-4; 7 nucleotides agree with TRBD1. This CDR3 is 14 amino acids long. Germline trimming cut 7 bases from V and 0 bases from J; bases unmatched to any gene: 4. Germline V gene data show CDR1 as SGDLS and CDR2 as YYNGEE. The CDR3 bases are TGTGCCAGCCCACAGGGGAGAGCCAAAAACATTCAGTACTTC. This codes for CASPQGRAKNIQYF.

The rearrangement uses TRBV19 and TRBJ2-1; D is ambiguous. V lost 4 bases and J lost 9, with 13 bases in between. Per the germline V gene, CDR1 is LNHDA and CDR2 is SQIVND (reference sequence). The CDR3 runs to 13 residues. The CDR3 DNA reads TGTGCCAGTAGTACCTATGTAGCTGCTGAGCAGTTCTTC. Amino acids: CASSTYVAAEQFF.

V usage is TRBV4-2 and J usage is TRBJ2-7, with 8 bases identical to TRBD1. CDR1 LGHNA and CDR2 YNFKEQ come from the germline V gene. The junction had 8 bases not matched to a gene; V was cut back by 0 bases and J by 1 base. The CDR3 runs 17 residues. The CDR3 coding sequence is TGTGCCAGCAGCCAAGATCATTGGACAGGGTTTTCCTACGAGCAGTACTTC. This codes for CASSQDHWTGFSYEQYF.

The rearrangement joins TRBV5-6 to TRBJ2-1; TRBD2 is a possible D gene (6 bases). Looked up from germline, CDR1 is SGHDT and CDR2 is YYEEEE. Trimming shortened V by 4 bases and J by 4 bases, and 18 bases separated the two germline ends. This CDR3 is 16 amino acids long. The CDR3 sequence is CASSRGLRGGYNEQFF. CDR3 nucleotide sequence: TGTGCCAGCAGCCGGGGCCTTCGGGGAGGATACAATGAGCAGTTCTTC.

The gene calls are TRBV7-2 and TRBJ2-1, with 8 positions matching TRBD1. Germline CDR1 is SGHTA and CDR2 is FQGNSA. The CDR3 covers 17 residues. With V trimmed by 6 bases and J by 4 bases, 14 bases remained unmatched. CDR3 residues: CASRGQGSTLPYNEQFF. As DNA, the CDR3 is TGTGCCAGCAGAGGACAGGGTTCGACACTACCGTACAATGAGCAGTTCTTC.

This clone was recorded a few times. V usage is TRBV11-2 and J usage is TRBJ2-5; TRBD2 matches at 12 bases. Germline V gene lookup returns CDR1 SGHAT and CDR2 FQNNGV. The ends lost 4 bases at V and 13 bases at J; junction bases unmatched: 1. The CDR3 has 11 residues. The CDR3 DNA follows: TGTGCCAGCAGCTCGGGACTAGCGGGGTACTTC. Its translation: CASSSGLAGYF.

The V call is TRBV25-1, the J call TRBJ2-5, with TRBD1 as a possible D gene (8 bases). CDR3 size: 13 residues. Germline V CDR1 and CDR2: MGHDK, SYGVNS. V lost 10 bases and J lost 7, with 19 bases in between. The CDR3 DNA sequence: TGTGCCACCCCCGGGACAGGACTAGGGACCCAGTACTTC. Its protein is CATPGTGLGTQYF.

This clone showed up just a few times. CDR3 nucleotide sequence: TGCGCCAGCAGCTTGGGACTAGCGGGAGCAGGAGGAGAGACCCAGTACTTC. Its translation is CASSLGLAGAGGETQYF. The chain carries TRBV5-1 and TRBJ2-5, with TRBD2 identical over 12 bases. This CDR3 comprises 17 residues. Trimming cost V 0 bases and J 4 bases; bases outside gene matches: 7. Per germline, CDR1 SGHRS and CDR2 YFSETQ.

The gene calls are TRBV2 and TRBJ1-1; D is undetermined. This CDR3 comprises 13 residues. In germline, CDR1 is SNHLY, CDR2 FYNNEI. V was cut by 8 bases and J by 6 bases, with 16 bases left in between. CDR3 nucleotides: TGTGCCAGCCCTAGAGGAGGCCAGTCTGAAGCTTTCTTT. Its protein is CASPRGGQSEAFF.

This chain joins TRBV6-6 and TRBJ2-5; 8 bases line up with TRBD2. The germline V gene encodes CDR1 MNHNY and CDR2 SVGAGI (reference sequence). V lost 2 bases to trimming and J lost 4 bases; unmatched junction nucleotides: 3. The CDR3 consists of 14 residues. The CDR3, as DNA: TGTGCCAGCAGTTACCGGGGGGGCGCAGAGACCCAGTACTTC. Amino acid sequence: CASSYRGGAETQYF.

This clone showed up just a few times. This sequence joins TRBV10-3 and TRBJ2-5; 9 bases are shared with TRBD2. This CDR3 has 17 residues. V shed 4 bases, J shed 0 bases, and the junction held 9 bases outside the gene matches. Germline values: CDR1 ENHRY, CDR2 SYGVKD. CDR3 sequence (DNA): TGTGCCATCAGTGCTGACTCAGTAGCGGGAGACCAAGAGACCCAGTACTTC. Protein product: CAISADSVAGDQETQYF.

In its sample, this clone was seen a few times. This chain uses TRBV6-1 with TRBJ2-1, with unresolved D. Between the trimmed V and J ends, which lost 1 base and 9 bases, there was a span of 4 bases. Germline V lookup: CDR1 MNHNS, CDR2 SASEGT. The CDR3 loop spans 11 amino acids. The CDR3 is CASSEVGEQFF. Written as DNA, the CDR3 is TGTGCCAGCAGTGAAGTCGGTGAGCAGTTCTTC.

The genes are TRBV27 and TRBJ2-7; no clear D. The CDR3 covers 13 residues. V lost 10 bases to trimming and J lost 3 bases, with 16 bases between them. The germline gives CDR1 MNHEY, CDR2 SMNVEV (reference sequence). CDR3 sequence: CATTDHTSYEQYF. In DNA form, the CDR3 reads TGTGCCACCACAGACCATACAAGCTACGAGCAGTACTTC.

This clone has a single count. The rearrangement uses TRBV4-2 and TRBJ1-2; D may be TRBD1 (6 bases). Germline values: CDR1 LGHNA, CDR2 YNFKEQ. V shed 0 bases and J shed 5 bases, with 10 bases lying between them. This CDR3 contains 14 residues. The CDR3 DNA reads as TGTGCCAGCAGCCAAGATGCAGGGGATTATGGCTACACCTTC. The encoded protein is CASSQDAGDYGYTF.

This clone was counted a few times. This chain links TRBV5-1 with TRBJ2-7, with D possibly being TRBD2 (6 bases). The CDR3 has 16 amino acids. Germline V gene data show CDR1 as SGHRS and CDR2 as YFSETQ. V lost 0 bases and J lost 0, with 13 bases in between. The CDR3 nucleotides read TGCGCCAGCAGCTTGGCCCTGGGGGGTAGCTCCTACGAGCAGTACTTC. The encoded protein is CASSLALGGSSYEQYF. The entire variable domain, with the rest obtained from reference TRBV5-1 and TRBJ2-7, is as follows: KAGVTQTPRYLIKTRGQQVTLSCSPISGHRSVSWYQQTPGQGLQFLFEYFSETQRNKGNFPGRFSGRQFSNSRSEMNVSTLELGDSALYLCASSLALGGSSYEQYFGPGTRLTVT.

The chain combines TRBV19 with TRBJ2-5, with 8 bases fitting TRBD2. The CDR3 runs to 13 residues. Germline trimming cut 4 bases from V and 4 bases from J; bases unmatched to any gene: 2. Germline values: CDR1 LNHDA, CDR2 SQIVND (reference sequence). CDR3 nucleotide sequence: TGTGCCAGTAGTAGTCTAGCGGGAGAGACCCAGTACTTC. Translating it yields CASSSLAGETQYF.

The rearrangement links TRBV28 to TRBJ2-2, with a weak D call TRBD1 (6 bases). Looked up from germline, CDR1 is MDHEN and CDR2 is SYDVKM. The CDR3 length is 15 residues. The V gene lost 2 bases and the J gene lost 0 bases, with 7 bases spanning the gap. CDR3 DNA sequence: TGTGCCAGCAGTTTAGAGGGGGCGAACACCGGGGAGCTGTTTTTT. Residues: CASSLEGANTGELFF. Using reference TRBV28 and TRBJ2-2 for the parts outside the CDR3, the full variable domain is DVKVTQSSRYLVKRTGEKVFLECVQDMDHENMFWYRQDPGLGLRLIYFSYDVKMKEKGDIPEGYSVSREKKERFSLILESASTNQTSMYLCASSLEGANTGELFFGEGSRLTVL.